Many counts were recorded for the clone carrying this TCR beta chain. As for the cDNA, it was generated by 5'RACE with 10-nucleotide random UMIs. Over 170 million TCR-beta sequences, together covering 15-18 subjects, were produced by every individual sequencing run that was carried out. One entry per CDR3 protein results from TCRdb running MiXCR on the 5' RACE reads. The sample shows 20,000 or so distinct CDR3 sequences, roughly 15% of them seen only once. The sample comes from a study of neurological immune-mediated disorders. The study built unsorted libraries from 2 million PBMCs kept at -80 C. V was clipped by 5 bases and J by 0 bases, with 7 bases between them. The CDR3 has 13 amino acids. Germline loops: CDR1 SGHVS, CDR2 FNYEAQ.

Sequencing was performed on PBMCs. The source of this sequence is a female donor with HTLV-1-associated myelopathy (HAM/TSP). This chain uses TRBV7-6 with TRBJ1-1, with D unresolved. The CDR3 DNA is TGTGCCAGCAGCGTTTCGCTGAACACTGAAGCTTTCTTT. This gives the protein CASSVSLNTEAFF.